These 30 T cell receptor beta chains came from one sample sequenced in a study of blood T cell repertoires in COVID-19 (dated by TCRdb to between 2020 and 2021). The library was produced with the immunoSEQ multiplex PCR assay. As stored in TCRdb, this immuneACCESS dataset retains in-frame rearrangements with V and J assigned. A fraction of the clones does not appear; measured against another copy, unresolved V genes explain less than half of the discrepancy, and the remainder lacks a known reason. Within this sample are some 99,000 clones, with roughly 82% of them counted one time only. Together, the top ten hold 6.5% to 10% of the sample. The sample comprised peripheral blood. The receptors derive from an elderly woman with active or convalescent COVID-19.

The chain has TRBV6-6 and TRBJ2-5; TRBD2 agrees at 10 bases. The V gene end was trimmed by 6 bases and the J gene end by 10 bases; junction bases not matched to a gene: 14. The germline gives CDR1 MNHNY, CDR2 SVGAGI (reference sequence). The CDR3 covers 15 residues. The CDR3 spells CASRPRTSGQGGQYF. The CDR3 DNA reads as TGTGCCAGCAGACCACGGACTAGCGGTCAAGGGGGCCAGTACTTC.

The chain combines TRBV15 with TRBJ2-5; a weak D match, TRBD1 (5 bases). The germline CDR1 and CDR2 sequences are LNHNV and YYDKDF (reference sequence). The CDR3 extends over 16 amino acids. Trimming stripped 4 bases from V and 1 base from J, with 16 bases between. The CDR3 bases are TGTGCCACCAGCAAATCGGGCAGGGCTTCCCAAGAGACCCAGTACTTC. Translation: CATSKSGRASQETQYF.

A single count supports this clone. This chain joins TRBV18 and TRBJ2-1; 7 bases agree with TRBD2. The CDR3 loop spans 14 amino acids. Trimming took 3 bases from V and 7 from J; bases not matched to a gene: 6. Looked up from germline, CDR1 is KGHSH and CDR2 is LQKENI. Here the CDR3 reads CASSPPARENEQFF. Here the CDR3 DNA reads TGTGCCAGCTCACCCCCCGCGCGGGAGAATGAGCAGTTCTTC.

This clone showed up just once. This chain connects TRBV2 to TRBJ2-3, with 14 positions matching TRBD2. Germline CDR1 reads SNHLY; CDR2 reads FYNNEI. The length of the CDR3 is 15 residues. V dropped 6 bases and J dropped 1; count of bases not matched to a gene: 0. CDR3: CASRGLAGGTDTQYF. The CDR3 DNA follows: TGTGCCAGCAGGGGACTAGCGGGAGGCACAGATACGCAGTATTTT.

CDR3 sequence (DNA): TGTGCCAGCAGCTTGGGGGTGAGATCTAGGTTTCAGGAGACCCAGTACTTC. Protein: CASSLGVRSRFQETQYF. The chain couples TRBV5-4 to TRBJ2-5; D is ambiguous. Germline CDR1 reads SGHNT; CDR2 reads YYREEE (reference sequence). Trimming removed 0 bases from V and 5 bases from J, with 20 bases in between. CDR3 size: 17 residues.

V usage is TRBV19 and J usage is TRBJ2-1, with D possibly TRBD2 on 5 matching bases. CDR3 size: 14 residues. V was pared by 5 bases and J by 7 bases, with 15 bases between. CDR1 is LNHDA and CDR2 is SQIVND in the germline V gene (reference sequence). Here the CDR3 reads CASSSLAQVNEQFF. The CDR3 coding sequence is TGTGCCAGTAGTTCCCTAGCTCAGGTGAATGAGCAGTTCTTC.

The count of this clone is one. The chain uses TRBV28 and TRBJ1-2; TRBD1 matches at 9 bases. The CDR3 loop spans 16 amino acids. CDR1 and CDR2 from the germline V gene are MDHEN and SYDVKM. With 4 bases clipped from V and 2 bases from J, the junction kept 8 bases outside the gene matches. CDR3 sequence: CASSSGQGVGNYGYTF. The CDR3 DNA sequence: TGTGCCAGCAGTTCGGGACAGGGTGTGGGGAACTATGGCTACACCTTC.

The V gene is TRBV5-1, the J gene TRBJ1-3, with TRBD1 identical over 10 bases. Germline CDR1 is SGHRS and CDR2 is YFSETQ. V shed 0 bases, J shed 4 bases, and the junction held 16 bases outside the gene matches. The CDR3 runs 20 residues. CDR3 sequence (DNA): TGCGCCAGCAGCTTGGCCGGGACAGGGGCCCAAAAAATCCTCGGAAACACCATATATTTT. Amino acids: CASSLAGTGAQKILGNTIYF.

DNA of the CDR3: TGTGCCAGTCGAACTAGCGGATCCTACGAGCAGTACTTC. This translates into CASRTSGSYEQYF. The V gene is TRBV6-5, the J gene TRBJ2-7; 8 bases agree with TRBD2. Germline assignment: CDR1 MNHEY and CDR2 SVGAGI. The junction had 5 bases not matched to a gene; V was cut back by 9 bases and J by 1 base. This CDR3 contains 13 residues.

V is TRBV5-1 and J is TRBJ1-1; TRBD1 matches 7 bases. V lost 3 bases, J lost 6 bases, and 5 bases stayed unmatched. The V gene's germline CDR1 is SGHRS and CDR2 YFSETQ. The CDR3 has 13 amino acids. Here the CDR3 DNA reads TGCGCCAGCAGCTCCCGACAGGGTGCTGAAGCTTTCTTT. Amino acids: CASSSRQGAEAFF.

The V gene is TRBV28, the J gene TRBJ2-3; 14 positions match TRBD2. The CDR3 consists of 16 residues. Germline CDR1 and CDR2: MDHEN and SYDVKM. Losses at the gene ends were 5 bases for V and 4 bases for J; bases not matched to a gene: 5. As DNA, the CDR3 is TGTGCCAGCAGTCCAGGGACTAGCGGGAGTTCAGATACGCAGTATTTT. Its protein product is CASSPGTSGSSDTQYF.

CDR3 in DNA: TGTGCCACCAGCACCGGGGACAGCAGAAACATTCAGTACTTC. It specifies CATSTGDSRNIQYF. This chain uses TRBV15 with TRBJ2-4; 7 nucleotides align to TRBD1. V was pared by 4 bases and J by 6 bases, with 6 bases of the junction left unmatched. This CDR3 has 14 residues. From germline, CDR1 is LNHNV and CDR2 YYDKDF (reference sequence). The whole variable domain, filled in from reference TRBV15 and TRBJ2-4, reads DAMVIQNPRYQVTQFGKPVTLSCSQTLNHNVMYWYQQKSSQAPKLLFHYYDKDFNNEADTPDNFQSRRPNTSFCFLDIRSPGLGDTAMYLCATSTGDSRNIQYFGAGTRLSVL.

The gene calls are TRBV18 and TRBJ1-5; TRBD1 agrees at 7 bases. Unmatched junction bases numbered 0, after V lost 2 bases and J lost 5 bases. CDR3 length: 13 amino acids. Germline values: CDR1 KGHSH, CDR2 LQKENI. DNA of the CDR3: TGTGCCAGCTCACCAGGGACAGATCAGCCCCAGCATTTT. It encodes CASSPGTDQPQHF.

This clone rates as medium-sized. This chain joins TRBV5-1 and TRBJ2-5; 10 positions agree with TRBD2. Germline loops: CDR1 SGHRS, CDR2 YFSETQ. This CDR3 is built from 15 residues. V shed 0 bases, J shed 1 base, and the junction held 0 bases outside the gene matches. CDR3 sequence: CASSLASGSQETQYF. The DNA for the CDR3 is TGCGCCAGCAGCTTGGCTAGCGGGAGCCAAGAGACCCAGTACTTC.

Only a few counts were recorded for this clone. The chain combines TRBV4-1 with TRBJ2-3, with 7 bases matching TRBD2. The germline V gene has CDR1 MGHRA and CDR2 YSYEKL. Trimming removed 1 base from V and 5 bases from J; junction bases left unmatched: 3. This CDR3 spans 14 amino acids. The CDR3 DNA is TGCGCCAGCAGCCAAGTGGTAGCGGGAGATACGCAGTATTTT. Its protein product is CASSQVVAGDTQYF.

This clone was detected only once. V and J are TRBV18 and TRBJ2-2; the D gene is possibly TRBD1 (5 bases). The CDR3 totals 15 residues. V was cut by 3 bases and J by 6 bases, with 14 bases left in between. CDR1 is KGHSH, CDR2 LQKENI, per germline. In DNA form, the CDR3 reads TGTGCCAGCTCACCGGGGCTAGAGTCGGCCGGGGAGCTGTTTTTT. Its protein product is CASSPGLESAGELFF.

The genes are TRBV7-9 and TRBJ2-5; perhaps TRBD2 as D (5 bases). The length of the CDR3 is 13 residues. V lost 5 bases and J lost 1, with 8 bases in between. Germline CDR1 and CDR2: SEHNR and FQNEAQ (reference sequence). CDR3 coding DNA: TGTGCCAGCAGCCCGAGGGCCCAAGAGACCCAGTACTTC. Its protein product is CASSPRAQETQYF.

This sequence joins TRBV5-6 and TRBJ2-7; tentative D call: TRBD2 (5 bases). Trimming stripped 2 bases from V and 5 bases from J, with 14 bases between. Germline V gene lookup returns CDR1 SGHDT and CDR2 YYEEEE. The CDR3 consists of 14 residues. The CDR3 sequence is CASSFGVLANEQYF. For the CDR3, the DNA is TGTGCCAGCAGCTTCGGAGTGCTAGCTAACGAGCAGTACTTC. The full variable domain, with the rest looked up from reference TRBV5-6 and TRBJ2-7, is DAGVTQSPTHLIKTRGQQVTLRCSPKSGHDTVSWYQQALGQGPQFIFQYYEEEERQRGNFPDRFSGHQFPNYSSELNVNALLLGDSALYLCASSFGVLANEQYFGPGTRLTVT.

The genes are TRBV10-3 and TRBJ1-1; D call uncertain. Germline V gene data show CDR1 as ENHRY and CDR2 as SYGVKD. The CDR3 covers 12 residues. The germline V and J ends were trimmed by 10 bases and 3 bases, with 12 bases remaining between them. CDR3 sequence reads: CASRGVYTEAFF. DNA for the CDR3: TGTGCCAGCCGCGGGGTATACACTGAAGCTTTCTTT.

This clone was counted a few times. The genes are TRBV11-2 and TRBJ2-1; possibly TRBD1 for D (6 bases). Trimming removed 0 bases at V and 6 bases at J, with 12 bases between. Germline values: CDR1 SGHAT, CDR2 FQNNGV. This CDR3 has 15 residues. The DNA of the CDR3 is TGTGCCAGCAGCTTAGAGGGGGCGCCTATCAATGAGCAGTTCTTC. Amino acid sequence: CASSLEGAPINEQFF.

V and J are TRBV9 and TRBJ1-2; weak D call: TRBD1 (6 bases). V dropped 0 bases and J dropped 4 bases, with 13 bases sitting between them. The CDR3 extends over 15 amino acids. In germline, CDR1 is SGDLS, CDR2 YYNGEE. The CDR3 coding sequence is TGTGCCAGCAGCGTAGACCCCACAGGGTCCTATGGCTACACCTTC. Encoded protein: CASSVDPTGSYGYTF.

The chain carries TRBV3-1 (or the pseudogene TRBV3-2) and TRBJ2-7; 16 bases are shared with TRBD2. This CDR3 has 18 residues. V dropped 4 bases and J dropped 5; count of bases not matched to a gene: 11. Germline V lookup: CDR1 LGHDT, CDR2 YNNKEL (reference sequence). CDR3 bases: TGTGCCAGCAGCCTGGGACTAGCGGGAGGGCCTAAAGTCAACGAGCAGTACTTC. Encoded protein: CASSLGLAGGPKVNEQYF.

The V call is TRBV11-1, the J call TRBJ2-5; TRBD1 matches at 8 bases. There are 14 residues in the CDR3. The V gene's germline CDR1 is SGHAT and CDR2 FQDESV (reference sequence). The ends lost 5 bases at V and 5 bases at J; junction bases unmatched: 7. The CDR3 here is CASSHDRGGETQYF. The DNA for the CDR3 is TGTGCCAGCAGCCACGACAGGGGCGGGGAGACCCAGTACTTC.

J is TRBJ1-4 and V is TRBV28; TRBD1 aligns across 9 bases. With V trimmed by 6 bases and J by 4 bases, 0 bases remained unmatched. Per germline, CDR1 MDHEN and CDR2 SYDVKM. There are 13 residues in the CDR3. The CDR3 region has the DNA TGTGCCAGCAGGACAGGGGGTAATGAAAAACTGTTTTTT. It specifies CASRTGGNEKLFF.

The rearrangement joins TRBV5-1 to TRBJ2-7; 8 bases are shared with TRBD1. This CDR3 spans 15 amino acids. V was clipped by 2 bases and J by 3 bases; unmatched bases: 7. The V gene's germline CDR1 is SGHRS and CDR2 YFSETQ. This CDR3 reads CASSLRTGSLYEQYF. As DNA, the CDR3 is TGCGCCAGCAGCTTAAGGACAGGGAGTCTCTACGAGCAGTACTTC.

This clone was observed a handful of times. The J gene is TRBJ1-2, the V gene TRBV10-1, with D possibly matching TRBD1 (5 bases). V shed 2 bases and J shed 7 bases, with 11 bases lying between them. The CDR3 totals 13 residues. Germline CDR1 and CDR2: WNHNN and SYGVQD (reference sequence). CDR3 sequence reads: CASSEDSLSGYTF. Here the CDR3 DNA reads TGCGCCAGCAGTGAGGACAGTCTCAGTGGCTACACCTTC.

This clone has a handful of counts. The CDR3 coding sequence is TGTGCCAGCAGCGGGACAGGGAGCAATCAGCCCCAGCATTTT. This codes for CASSGTGSNQPQHF. The chain is built from TRBV7-2 and TRBJ1-5; 9 bases fit TRBD1. Trimming took 5 bases from V and 1 from J; bases not matched to a gene: 0. Germline values: CDR1 SGHTA, CDR2 FQGNSA. The CDR3 is 14 residues long. Variable domain in full (rest from reference TRBV7-2 and TRBJ1-5): GAGVSQSPSNKVTEKGKDVELRCDPISGHTALYWYRQSLGQGLEFLIYFQGNSAPDKSGLPSDRFSAERTGGSVSTLTIQRTQQEDSAVYLCASSGTGSNQPQHFGDGTRLSIL.

The chain is built from TRBV28 and TRBJ2-1, with D possibly matching TRBD1 (6 bases). Trimming pared 6 bases from V and 6 bases from J, leaving 15 bases between. The CDR3 length is 14 residues. The germline CDR1 and CDR2 sequences are MDHEN and SYDVKM. CDR3 DNA: TGTGCCAGCAGACCCCCCGGACAGAGCAATGAGCAGTTCTTC. Its protein is CASRPPGQSNEQFF.

As DNA, the CDR3 is TGCAGCGTTGAGCATACCGGGACAGGGGGCACAGATACGCAGTATTTT. Amino acids: CSVEHTGTGGTDTQYF. The V gene is TRBV29-1, the J gene TRBJ2-3; TRBD1 agrees at 10 bases. Trimming cost V 3 bases and J 1 base; bases outside gene matches: 7. Looked up from germline, CDR1 is SQVTM and CDR2 is ANQGSEA. CDR3 length: 16 amino acids.

This clone has just a few counts. The chain employs TRBV12-5 and TRBJ2-1, with 7 bases aligning to TRBD1. Germline loops: CDR1 LGHNT, CDR2 FRNRAP. Trimming cost V 7 bases and J 0 bases; bases outside gene matches: 6. The CDR3 runs 15 residues. CDR3 in DNA: TGTGCTAGTGCCCGAAGGGGGCCCTCCTACAATGAGCAGTTCTTC. Translated, it gives CASARRGPSYNEQFF.